These 21 T cell receptor beta chains were all obtained from the same sample, sequenced in a study of post-analysis software for immune sequencing data. General study findings and limits: The study found TRBV5-6, TRBV5-1 and TRBV20-1 among 5 or 6 TRBV segments more frequent in patients than controls.

Included in the TCR beta cDNA libraries were unique molecular identifiers. TCRdb used MiXCR to reprocess the PCR reads, holding one entry per CDR3 protein. The table includes roughly 400,000 distinct CDR3 sequences, 39% detected once. Their recognized antigens are unknown. The sample was blood. Receptors originate from a girl aged 2 to 10 with multiple sclerosis.

This chain connects TRBV4-3 to TRBJ2-7; D is perhaps TRBD2 (5 bases). V was trimmed by 5 bases and J by 7 bases, leaving 21 bases between them. Germline CDR1 is LGHNA and CDR2 is YSLEER. CDR3 length: 15 residues. CDR3 region: CASSTSGVSRNEQYF. The CDR3 DNA sequence: TGCGCCAGCAGCACATCCGGGGTCTCGCGGAATGAGCAGTACTTC.

This clonotype occurred a few times. V is TRBV7-2 and J is TRBJ2-1; D is ambiguous. The CDR3 contains 15 residues. Trimming pared 5 bases from V and 0 bases from J, leaving 11 bases between. Germline loops: CDR1 SGHTA, CDR2 FQGNSA. The CDR3 DNA reads TGTGCCAGCAGCCCAACACGTGGCTCCTACAATGAGCAGTTCTTC. It specifies CASSPTRGSYNEQFF.

This clonotype was seen a handful of times. This sequence joins TRBV15 and TRBJ2-7, with 7 bases lining up with TRBD2. Germline assignment: CDR1 LNHNV and CDR2 YYDKDF (reference sequence). The CDR3 consists of 16 residues. J was trimmed by 1 base and V by 5 bases; bases with no gene match: 11. The CDR3 loop is CATSRGTTAVSYEQYF. The CDR3 coding sequence is TGTGCCACCAGCCGCGGGACTACCGCGGTTTCCTACGAGCAGTACTTC.

This clonotype was observed once. This chain connects TRBV12-3 or TRBV12-4 to TRBJ2-1, with unresolved D. There are 14 residues in the CDR3. The V end lost 7 bases, the J end lost 4 bases, and 14 bases lay between the germline ends. The CDR3 here is CASTASLEYNEQFF. The CDR3 DNA reads as TGTGCCAGCACCGCTTCTCTAGAGTACAATGAGCAGTTCTTC.

This clonotype has just a few counts. The V gene is TRBV12-3 or TRBV12-4, the J gene TRBJ2-5, with D possibly being TRBD1 or TRBD2 (5 bases each). The J call is in doubt because the DNA end fits TRBJ2-7 better. The CDR3 spans 14 residues. CDR3 region: CASSRETPRGEQYF. In nucleotides, the CDR3 is TGTGCCAGCAGTCGCGAGACCCCGAGGGGCGAGCAGTACTTC.

The chain uses TRBV2 and TRBJ1-1, with 8 bases lining up with TRBD1. V lost 10 bases to trimming and J lost 6 bases; unmatched junction nucleotides: 10. This CDR3 has 13 residues. Germline CDR1 is SNHLY and CDR2 is FYNNEI. As DNA, the CDR3 is TGTGCCACCTCGGACAGGGCAAATTCTGAAGCTTTCTTT. Protein sequence: CATSDRANSEAFF.

CDR3 amino acids: CSVLQGYHNEQFF. Here the CDR3 DNA reads TGCAGCGTTTTACAGGGGTACCACAATGAGCAGTTCTTC. The J gene is TRBJ2-1, the V gene TRBV29-1, with 7 bases lining up with TRBD1. This CDR3 contains 13 residues. In germline, CDR1 is SQVTM, CDR2 ANQGSEA. V trimming: 5 bases; J trimming: 5 bases; junction bases outside the gene matches: 6.

The V call is TRBV5-4, the J call TRBJ2-7; D is perhaps TRBD1 (5 bases). The CDR3 spans 13 residues. The ends were cut back, 4 bases at V and 2 bases at J, with 10 bases in the middle. The germline V gene encodes CDR1 SGHNT and CDR2 YYREEE (reference sequence). Here the CDR3 reads CASSLQDTYEQYF. The CDR3 DNA sequence: TGTGCCAGCAGCCTACAGGATACCTACGAGCAGTACTTC.

This chain's CDR3 is CASSLNGGYTDTQYF. Here the CDR3 DNA reads TGTGCCAGCAGCTTAAACGGGGGATACACAGATACGCAGTATTTT. This chain joins TRBV7-3 and TRBJ2-3, with D possibly matching TRBD2 (6 bases). V was cut by 1 base and J by 2 bases, with 10 bases left in between. The germline gives CDR1 SGHTA, CDR2 FQGTGA. The length of the CDR3 is 15 residues.

V and J are TRBV9 and TRBJ2-4, with D perhaps being TRBD1 or TRBD2 (5 bases each). This CDR3 spans 16 amino acids. The germline V gene has CDR1 SGDLS and CDR2 YYNGEE. With 0 bases removed from V and 4 bases from J, the gap between germline ends came to 14 bases. The chain's CDR3 is CASSVEGRAGKNIQYF. The CDR3 DNA is TGTGCCAGCAGCGTAGAGGGACGGGCAGGAAAAAACATTCAGTACTTC. Drawing the rest from reference TRBV9 and TRBJ2-4, the complete variable domain is DSGVTQTPKHLITATGQRVTLRCSPRSGDLSVYWYQQSLDQGLQFLIQYYNGEERAKGNILERFSAQQFPDLHSELNLSSLELGDSALYFCASSVEGRAGKNIQYFGAGTRLSVL.

The gene calls are TRBV28 and TRBJ1-2; D not resolved. The CDR3 loop spans 10 amino acids. The V end lost 6 bases, the J end lost 8 bases, and 7 bases lay between the germline ends. Looked up from germline, CDR1 is MDHEN and CDR2 is SYDVKM. CDR3 loop: CASRGIGYTF. The CDR3 DNA follows: TGTGCCAGCAGGGGGATCGGCTACACCTTC.

The genes are TRBV12-3 or TRBV12-4 and TRBJ2-1; TRBD2 aligns across 15 bases. Germline trimming cut 3 bases from V and 1 base from J; bases unmatched to any gene: 10. This CDR3 has 20 residues. The CDR3 region is CASSFPGKGLAGGSYNEQFF. Written as DNA, the CDR3 is TGTGCCAGCAGTTTTCCAGGAAAAGGACTAGCGGGAGGGTCCTACAATGAGCAGTTCTTC.

This clonotype was observed a handful of times. This chain joins TRBV5-1 and TRBJ2-7, with TRBD2 as a possible D gene (6 bases). CDR1 and CDR2 (germline): SGHRS, YFSETQ. This CDR3 has 15 amino acids. V lost 3 bases and J lost 3, with 16 bases in between. The CDR3 loop reads CASSSGPSAHYEQYF. In nucleotides, the CDR3 is TGCGCCAGCAGCTCCGGCCCTAGCGCCCACTACGAGCAGTACTTC. The full variable domain, rest sourced from reference TRBV5-1 and TRBJ2-7, is KAGVTQTPRYLIKTRGQQVTLSCSPISGHRSVSWYQQTPGQGLQFLFEYFSETQRNKGNFPGRFSGRQFSNSRSEMNVSTLELGDSALYLCASSSGPSAHYEQYFGPGTRLTVT.

The chain recombines TRBV27 with TRBJ2-1; 9 nucleotides agree with TRBD2. The CDR3 totals 16 residues. Germline trimming cut 6 bases from V and 3 bases from J; bases unmatched to any gene: 9. Germline V gives CDR1 MNHEY, CDR2 SMNVEV (reference sequence). CDR3 nucleotide sequence: TGTGCCAGCAGCTTCTTAGCGGGAGAGCTCTACAATGAGCAGTTCTTC. Residues: CASSFLAGELYNEQFF.

This chain links TRBV10-2 with TRBJ2-1, with D perhaps assigned TRBD1 or TRBD2 (6 bases each). Germline CDR1 and CDR2: WSHSY and SAAADI. The V end lost 8 bases, the J end lost 8 bases, and 22 bases lay between the germline ends. This CDR3 region has 15 residues. CDR3 coding DNA: TGCGCCAGCTTCCCCGATGAGGGGGGCCGGTATGAGCAGTTCTTC. Amino acid sequence: CASFPDEGGRYEQFF.

The rearrangement uses TRBV7-2 and TRBJ2-3, with a possible D match to TRBD2 (6 bases). V was shortened by 4 bases and J by 2 bases, with 10 bases between the two germline ends. There are 14 residues in the CDR3. Germline V lookup: CDR1 SGHTA, CDR2 FQGNSA. CDR3 nucleotides: TGTGCCAGCAGCTGGGACTTCTTCACAGATACGCAGTATTTT. This gives the protein CASSWDFFTDTQYF.

Relative to its sample, this clonotype is medium-sized. This chain links TRBV5-6 with TRBJ2-1; TRBD2 matches 8 bases. CDR1 and CDR2 (germline): SGHDT, YYEEEE. This CDR3 has 14 residues. The V gene end was trimmed by 2 bases and the J gene end by 9 bases; junction bases not matched to a gene: 7. The CDR3 sequence is CASSLPAGATEQFF. The CDR3 DNA reads as TGTGCCAGCAGCTTACCAGCGGGAGCAACTGAGCAGTTCTTC.

This clonotype was found a few times. V is TRBV7-3 and J is TRBJ2-2; D gene uncertain. With 5 bases removed from V and 4 bases from J, the gap between germline ends came to 11 bases. The germline V gene has CDR1 SGHTA and CDR2 FQGTGA. The CDR3 covers 14 residues. CDR3 DNA: TGTGCCAGCAGCCCCTACGTAAGCACCGGGGAGCTGTTTTTT. Translation gives CASSPYVSTGELFF. Based on the CDR3 plus reference TRBV7-3 and TRBJ2-2, the full variable domain is GAGVSQTPSNKVTEKGKYVELRCDPISGHTALYWYRQSLGQGPEFLIYFQGTGAADDSGLPNDRFFAVRPEGSVSTLKIQRTERGDSAVYLCASSPYVSTGELFFGEGSRLTVL.

The V gene is TRBV7-9, the J gene TRBJ2-7; D remains unclear. V was trimmed by 2 bases and J by 5 bases, leaving 10 bases between them. Looked up from germline, CDR1 is SEHNR and CDR2 is FQNEAQ (reference sequence). The CDR3 sequence is 13 residues long. The CDR3 region has the DNA TGTGCCAGCAGCTTAAATTTATGGGACGAGCAGTACTTC. Its translation: CASSLNLWDEQYF.

V gene TRBV7-2 combines with J gene TRBJ2-1; D may be TRBD1 (5 bases). Germline loops: CDR1 SGHTA, CDR2 FQGNSA. There are 15 residues in the CDR3. V lost 4 bases, J lost 3 bases, and 13 bases lay in between. The CDR3 loop reads CASSSQVGFYNEQFF. The CDR3 region has the DNA TGTGCCAGCAGCTCACAGGTAGGATTCTACAATGAGCAGTTCTTC.

The chain uses TRBV7-3 and TRBJ2-1; 9 nucleotides match TRBD2. This CDR3 has 23 amino acids. The ends lost 4 bases at V and 0 bases at J; junction bases unmatched: 25. CDR1 is SGHTA and CDR2 is FQGTGA in the germline V gene. CDR3: CASSSPSLQGTPSGASSYNEQFF. CDR3 nucleotide sequence: TGTGCCAGCAGCTCCCCAAGCTTGCAAGGGACTCCTAGCGGGGCAAGCTCCTACAATGAGCAGTTCTTC. Combining the CDR3 with reference TRBV7-3 and TRBJ2-1 gives the whole variable domain GAGVSQTPSNKVTEKGKYVELRCDPISGHTALYWYRQSLGQGPEFLIYFQGTGAADDSGLPNDRFFAVRPEGSVSTLKIQRTERGDSAVYLCASSSPSLQGTPSGASSYNEQFFGPGTRLTVL.